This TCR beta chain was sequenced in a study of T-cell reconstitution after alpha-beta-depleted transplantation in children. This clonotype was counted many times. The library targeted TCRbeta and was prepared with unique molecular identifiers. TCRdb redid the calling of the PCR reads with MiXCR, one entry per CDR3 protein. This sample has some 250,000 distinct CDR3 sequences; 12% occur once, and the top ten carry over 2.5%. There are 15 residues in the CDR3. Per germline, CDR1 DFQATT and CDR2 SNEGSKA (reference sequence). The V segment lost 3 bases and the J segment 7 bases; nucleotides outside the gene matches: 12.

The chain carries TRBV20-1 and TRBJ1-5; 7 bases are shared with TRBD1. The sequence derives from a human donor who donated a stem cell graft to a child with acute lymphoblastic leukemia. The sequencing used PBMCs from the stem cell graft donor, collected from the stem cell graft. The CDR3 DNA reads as TGCAGTGCTAGTGGGCCGGACAGGAAGTACCAGCCCCAGCATTTT. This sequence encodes CSASGPDRKYQPQHF.